Each of the 27 T cell receptor beta chains below was sequenced from the same sample in a study of beta chain features in type 1 diabetes. The isolated RNA, all of it, was reverse transcribed, so expressed TCRB transcripts were what got sequenced. Generated by immunoSEQ multiplex PCR, the TCRdb table keeps only in-frame clones and is missing some. The sample contains around 180,000 clones, less than 15% of which appear only once. What was sequenced was central memory CD4+ T cells from blood. The receptors were gathered from a woman younger than 30 in good health.

In its sample, this clone was seen once. The rearrangement links TRBV19 to TRBJ1-5, with 9 bases fitting TRBD1. The germline V gene encodes CDR1 LNHDA and CDR2 SQIVND (reference sequence). This CDR3 spans 15 amino acids. The V and J ends lost 7 bases and 4 bases, in that order; junction bases with no gene match: 8. This chain's CDR3 is CASNPGTGWNQPQHF. CDR3 coding DNA: TGTGCCAGTAACCCGGGGACAGGGTGGAATCAGCCCCAGCATTTT.

This clone was detected a few times. The chain has TRBV2 and TRBJ2-5; 7 positions agree with TRBD1. Looked up from germline, CDR1 is SNHLY and CDR2 is FYNNEI. The CDR3 is 15 residues long. The V gene end was trimmed by 1 base and the J gene end by 2 bases; junction bases not matched to a gene: 4. The CDR3 spells CASSEEGQRQETQYF. CDR3 DNA: TGTGCCAGCAGTGAAGAGGGACAGCGACAAGAGACCCAGTACTTC.

This clone turned up a few times. The chain is built from TRBV14 and TRBJ2-3; D may be TRBD2 (5 bases). Germline V gene sequence: CDR1 SGHDN, CDR2 FVKESK. Trimming pared 0 bases from V and 0 bases from J, leaving 10 bases between. This CDR3 has 16 residues. CDR3 region: CASSQDGAASTDTQYF. The CDR3 DNA is TGTGCCAGCAGCCAAGACGGAGCGGCAAGCACAGATACGCAGTATTTT.

A few counts support this clone. The chain is built from TRBV28 and TRBJ2-1, with 9 bases matching TRBD1. Germline trimming cut 3 bases from V and 12 bases from J; bases unmatched to any gene: 15. CDR3 length equals 16 residues. CDR1 is MDHEN and CDR2 is SYDVKM in the germline V gene. The CDR3 reads CASSFFPDRGRSGQFF. The DNA of the CDR3 is TGTGCCAGCAGTTTCTTTCCGGACAGGGGAAGGAGCGGGCAGTTCTTC.

Comments on this clone: Different DNA sequences within this sample yield the same CDR3. Written as DNA, the CDR3 is TGTGCCAGCAGTTTCGGCTACAATGAGCAGTTCTTC. Encoded protein: CASSFGYNEQFF. V is TRBV28 and J is TRBJ2-1, with no clear D. CDR1 is MDHEN, CDR2 SYDVKM, per germline. CDR3 length: 12 residues. Trimming removed 3 bases from V and 3 bases from J, with 3 bases in between.

A few counts support this clone. The chain has TRBV30 and TRBJ1-5; tentatively, D is TRBD1 (5 bases). V was clipped by 3 bases and J by 6 bases, with 12 bases between them. The CDR3 loop spans 13 amino acids. The germline gives CDR1 GTSNPN, CDR2 SVGIG (reference sequence). This chain's CDR3 is CAWSGREGQPQHF. The CDR3 coding sequence is TGTGCCTGGAGCGGCAGGGAGGGTCAGCCCCAGCATTTT.

The rearrangement links TRBV29-1 to TRBJ2-7; D is perhaps TRBD1 (6 bases). Trimming left V 4 bases short and J 4 bases short, with 17 bases between. The CDR3 runs 14 residues. Germline CDR1 SQVTM, CDR2 ANQGSEA. Written as DNA, the CDR3 is TGCAGCGTTGTGGCCGGACAGCGGACTTACGAGCAGTACTTC. This sequence encodes CSVVAGQRTYEQYF.

This clone was recorded a few times. The chain employs TRBV30 and TRBJ2-1, with 9 bases lining up with TRBD2. The J segment lost 2 bases and the V segment lost 0 bases, leaving 2 bases of the junction unmatched. This CDR3 is 15 amino acids long. CDR1 is GTSNPN and CDR2 is SVGIG in the germline V gene (reference sequence). Here the CDR3 reads CAWSVVAGAYNEQFF. The CDR3 DNA is TGTGCCTGGAGTGTAGTAGCGGGAGCCTACAATGAGCAGTTCTTC.

This clone has a handful of counts. The chain couples TRBV5-1 to TRBJ2-7, with 12 bases lining up with TRBD1. This CDR3 spans 14 amino acids. CDR1 and CDR2 from the germline V gene are SGHRS and YFSETQ. With 5 bases clipped from V and 5 bases from J, the junction kept 5 bases outside the gene matches. The CDR3 DNA reads as TGCGCCAGCAGGGGGACAGGGGGCAATCACGAGCAGTACTTC. Translated, it gives CASRGTGGNHEQYF.

This chain links TRBV25-1 with TRBJ2-7; D not resolved. V was pared by 4 bases and J by 4 bases, with 11 bases between. The CDR3 contains 13 residues. Germline CDR1 and CDR2: MGHDK and SYGVNS. The CDR3 loop reads CASSAVGTYEQYF. The DNA for the CDR3 is TGTGCCAGCAGTGCCGTTGGCACATACGAGCAGTACTTC.

This clone came up many times. The rearrangement joins TRBV7-9 to TRBJ2-1; tentatively, D is TRBD2 (6 bases). CDR1 is SEHNR and CDR2 is FQNEAQ in the germline V gene (reference sequence). V lost 10 bases, J lost 6 bases, and 19 bases lay in between. This CDR3 contains 14 residues. The CDR3 DNA reads as TGTGCCACCCAAGTACTAGCTGTGAGCAATGAGCAGTTCTTC. This gives the protein CATQVLAVSNEQFF.

The chain employs TRBV29-1 and TRBJ2-5; a possible D gene is TRBD1 (5 bases). Per the germline V gene, CDR1 is SQVTM and CDR2 is ANQGSEA. Trimming pared 4 bases from V and 5 bases from J, leaving 14 bases between. The CDR3 is 13 amino acids. CDR3 bases: TGCAGCGTTGTAAGGACCCCAGGGGAGACCCAGTACTTC. Translated: CSVVRTPGETQYF.

This clone has a handful of counts. This CDR3 reads CASSRGRDEQFF. CDR3 sequence (DNA): TGTGCCAGCAGCCGCGGGAGGGATGAGCAGTTCTTC. The V call is TRBV7-2, the J call TRBJ2-1, with 9 bases aligning to TRBD2. There are 12 residues in the CDR3. Germline CDR1 is SGHTA and CDR2 is FQGNSA. The V gene end was trimmed by 5 bases and the J gene end by 8 bases; junction bases not matched to a gene: 1. The variable domain in full, with the rest retrieved from reference TRBV7-2 and TRBJ2-1, is GAGVSQSPSNKVTEKGKDVELRCDPISGHTALYWYRQSLGQGLEFLIYFQGNSAPDKSGLPSDRFSAERTGGSVSTLTIQRTQQEDSAVYLCASSRGRDEQFFGPGTRLTVL.

This clone occurred a few times. The chain has TRBV18 and TRBJ1-3; 9 bases line up with TRBD1. Germline CDR1 is KGHSH and CDR2 is LQKENI. This CDR3 spans 17 amino acids. The junction had 4 bases not matched to a gene; V was cut back by 1 base and J by 0 bases. Here the CDR3 reads CASSPLTGGSSGNTIYF. CDR3 bases: TGTGCCAGCTCACCACTGACAGGGGGAAGCTCTGGAAACACCATATATTTT. Filled out from reference TRBV18 and TRBJ1-3, the complete variable domain reads NAGVMQNPRHLVRRRGQEARLRCSPMKGHSHVYWYRQLPEEGLKFMVYLQKENIIDESGMPKERFSAEFPKEGPSILRIQQVVRGDSAAYFCASSPLTGGSSGNTIYFGEGSWLTVV.

This clone was detected a few times. This sequence joins TRBV18 and TRBJ2-7, with 9 nucleotides matching TRBD2. Trimming at V came to 0 bases and at J to 4 bases, leaving 7 bases not matched to a gene. Germline-derived CDR1 and CDR2 are KGHSH and LQKENI. There are 16 residues in the CDR3. The CDR3 bases are TGTGCCAGCTCACCACCTGGGGGACTAGCCGCATACGAGCAGTACTTC. Translation gives CASSPPGGLAAYEQYF.

In this sample, this clone turned up a few times. The chain recombines TRBV30 with TRBJ2-1; maybe TRBD1 (5 bases). This CDR3 has 14 amino acids. The germline V gene encodes CDR1 GTSNPN and CDR2 SVGIG (reference sequence). Trimming cost V 2 bases and J 3 bases, with 11 bases left between them. CDR3 sequence (DNA): TGTGCCTGGAGTCCCCGACAGCTCTACAATGAGCAGTTCTTC. Amino acid sequence: CAWSPRQLYNEQFF.

The chain joins TRBV28 to TRBJ1-5; 9 bases are a match to TRBD1. Unmatched junction bases numbered 5, after V lost 4 bases and J lost 1 base. The length of the CDR3 is 16 residues. Germline loops: CDR1 MDHEN, CDR2 SYDVKM. The DNA of the CDR3 is TGTGCCAGCAGTTCCGAGGGACAGGGCAGCAATCAGCCCCAGCATTTT. This codes for CASSSEGQGSNQPQHF.

The chain has TRBV9 and TRBJ1-1; TRBD1 is a possible D gene (6 bases). The CDR3 consists of 14 residues. CDR1 is SGDLS, CDR2 YYNGEE, per germline. V was cut by 2 bases and J by 1 base, with 9 bases left in between. The CDR3 DNA is TGTGCCAGCAGCGTTCAGGGGACGAACACTGAAGCTTTCTTT. This codes for CASSVQGTNTEAFF.

There are a few counts of this clone. The chain employs TRBV7-8 and TRBJ1-1; 8 bases match TRBD1. The CDR3 totals 13 residues. Losses at the gene ends were 8 bases for V and 5 bases for J; bases not matched to a gene: 7. Germline-derived CDR1 and CDR2 are SGHVS and FQNEAQ. CDR3 DNA sequence: TGTGCCAGCCTCGCCGACAGGGGAACTGAAGCTTTCTTT. Translation: CASLADRGTEAFF.

This clone was counted only a few times. The chain carries TRBV2 and TRBJ2-1; TRBD2 aligns across 10 bases. The CDR3 spans 14 residues. V shed 5 bases, J shed 8 bases, and the junction held 6 bases outside the gene matches. Per the germline V gene, CDR1 is SNHLY and CDR2 is FYNNEI. CDR3 nucleotide sequence: TGTGCCAGCAGTTTCAGCGGGAGGGGGGATGAGCAGTTCTTC. Translation: CASSFSGRGDEQFF.

This chain connects TRBV28 to TRBJ2-2; the D is unclear. CDR3 length: 13 residues. Germline V gene lookup returns CDR1 MDHEN and CDR2 SYDVKM. Trimming took off 6 bases at V and 1 base at J, with 6 bases between the two ends. CDR3: CASRTLNTGELFF. The CDR3 nucleotides are TGTGCCAGCAGGACATTGAACACCGGGGAGCTGTTTTTT.

The chain has TRBV2 and TRBJ2-2; TRBD1 matches at 8 bases. The junction had 3 bases not matched to a gene; V was cut back by 2 bases and J by 7 bases. The CDR3 sequence is 14 residues long. The germline CDR1 and CDR2 sequences are SNHLY and FYNNEI. This chain's CDR3 is CASSEQGANGELFF. In nucleotides, the CDR3 is TGTGCCAGCAGTGAACAGGGGGCCAACGGGGAGCTGTTTTTT.

The chain uses TRBV5-1 and TRBJ2-7, with 8 bases fitting TRBD1. Trimming removed 0 bases from V and 2 bases from J; junction bases left unmatched: 4. Germline-derived CDR1 and CDR2 are SGHRS and YFSETQ. CDR3 size: 15 residues. CDR3 residues: CASSLEQGETYEQYF. The CDR3 bases are TGCGCCAGCAGCTTGGAACAGGGGGAGACCTACGAGCAGTACTTC.

The rearrangement joins TRBV6-6 to TRBJ1-5; no clear D. The germline CDR1 and CDR2 sequences are MNHNY and SVGAGI (reference sequence). Trimming took off 6 bases at V and 4 bases at J, with 13 bases between the two ends. This CDR3 has 14 residues. The CDR3 sequence is CASRTVGGNQPQHF. The CDR3 nucleotides are TGTGCCAGCAGGACGGTGGGCGGGAATCAGCCCCAGCATTTT.

The chain links TRBV7-9 to TRBJ2-2, with 8 bases matching TRBD2. The CDR3 extends over 16 amino acids. Germline V gives CDR1 SEHNR, CDR2 FQNEAQ (reference sequence). J was trimmed by 4 bases and V by 2 bases; bases with no gene match: 6. CDR3 bases: TGTGCCAGCAGCTTACGGAGCGGGAGTGGCACCGGGGAGCTGTTTTTT. Protein product: CASSLRSGSGTGELFF.

J is TRBJ1-1 and V is TRBV18; D is perhaps TRBD1 (5 bases). The CDR3 loop spans 14 amino acids. Per germline, CDR1 KGHSH and CDR2 LQKENI. The V gene lost 1 base and the J gene lost 2 bases, with 8 bases spanning the gap. The DNA of the CDR3 is TGTGCCAGCTCACCACTTCAGGGCAACACTGAAGCTTTCTTT. Translation gives CASSPLQGNTEAFF.

This clone was detected only a few times. The chain uses TRBV7-2 and TRBJ2-2; 9 nucleotides match TRBD1. The CDR3 is 14 residues long. Germline loops: CDR1 SGHTA, CDR2 FQGNSA. V shed 5 bases, J shed 5 bases, and the junction held 3 bases outside the gene matches. CDR3 in amino acids: CASSGQGRTGELFF. The DNA for the CDR3 is TGTGCCAGCAGCGGACAGGGGAGGACCGGGGAGCTGTTTTTT.